This T cell receptor beta chain was sequenced for a study of blood T cell repertoires in COVID-19. Turning to the study itself: The United States, Italy and Spain provided the acute and convalescent COVID-19 samples.

Germline CDR1 is SGHAT and CDR2 is FQDESV (reference sequence). After removal of 1 base from V and 2 bases from J, the junction contained 5 bases not matched to a gene. The CDR3 has 16 residues. Study processing details: Counts of nucleated cells, estimated from reference gene primer amplification, were obtained. Using immunoSEQ multiplex PCR, the repertoire was profiled, and TCRdb retains in-frame clones only, with some absent. The V and J calls and clone size are taken from that table; D and trimming were inferred from the DNA. The sample consists of about 62,000 clones, 76% of them appearing once.

V usage is TRBV11-1 and J usage is TRBJ2-1; 7 nucleotides line up with TRBD2. The source of this sequence is a woman aged 45-65 years with active or convalescent COVID-19. The sample consisted of peripheral blood. CDR3 sequence reads: CASSLGVSGTYNEQFF. CDR3 in DNA: TGTGCCAGCAGCTTAGGAGTAAGCGGGACCTACAATGAGCAGTTCTTC.